These 4 T cell receptor beta chains share one sample of origin, sequenced in a study of blood T cell repertoires in COVID-19. The assay was immunoSEQ multiplex PCR, and TCRdb's table has in-frame clones only and misses some. The table records tens of thousands of clones, 70% to 90% of them present only once. Sequencing was carried out using peripheral blood. These TCRs come from a human donor in a cohort sampled during active COVID-19.

The chain recombines TRBV7-2 with TRBJ2-7, with D perhaps TRBD1 (6 bases). The CDR3 has 13 residues. CDR1 and CDR2 (germline): SGHTA, FQGNSA. Deletions cut 7 bases from V and 2 bases from J, with 12 bases between. The chain's CDR3 is CASTKGHPYEQYF. The DNA of the CDR3 is TGTGCCAGCACTAAGGGACACCCCTACGAGCAGTACTTC.

This chain joins TRBV6-5 and TRBJ1-4; no reliable D call. Germline assignment: CDR1 MNHEY and CDR2 SVGAGI. V lost 0 bases, J lost 7 bases, and 15 bases lay in between. The CDR3 sequence is 16 residues long. The chain's CDR3 is CASSYSSGVVLEKLFF. As DNA, the CDR3 is TGTGCCAGCAGTTACTCGAGCGGGGTAGTTCTTGAAAAACTGTTTTTT.

This clone was seen only once. This chain uses TRBV4-3 with TRBJ1-4, with D maybe TRBD1 (5 bases). CDR1 LGHNA and CDR2 YSLEER come from the germline V gene. Trimming cost V 1 base and J 0 bases, with 18 bases left between them. This CDR3 comprises 19 residues. The CDR3 sequence: CASSQALRQFSATNEKLFF. The CDR3, as DNA: TGCGCCAGCAGCCAAGCCCTTAGACAGTTTAGTGCAACTAATGAAAAACTGTTTTTT.

This clone was seen once. The chain employs TRBV6-6 and TRBJ2-7, with D perhaps TRBD2 (5 bases). The CDR3 extends over 16 amino acids. Trimming removed 0 bases from V and 3 bases from J, with 15 bases in between. The germline CDR1 and CDR2 sequences are MNHNY and SVGAGI (reference sequence). Here the CDR3 reads CASSYSKLGADYEQYF. CDR3 coding DNA: TGTGCCAGCAGTTACTCGAAGCTGGGAGCAGACTACGAGCAGTACTTC.